This passage covers 8 T cell receptor beta chains from one sample sequenced in a study of graft-versus-host responses after intestinal transplantation. Produced via immunoSEQ multiplex PCR; TCRdb's table is partial and in-frame only. The table has 150,000 or so clones, around nine tenths seen once; the top ten hold 0.19%. Their cognate antigens are unknown. The sample was unstimulated CD4+ T cells sorted from spleen or lymph node cells, taken before intestinal transplant. All receptors come from a human donor who received an intestinal transplant.

In the case of this clone: The sample contains more than one DNA sequence encoding this CDR3. The genes are TRBV15 and TRBJ2-7; D possibly corresponds to TRBD2 (6 bases). Germline V lookup: CDR1 LNHNV, CDR2 YYDKDF (reference sequence). The CDR3 totals 14 residues. The V and J ends lost 0 bases and 3 bases respectively, with 9 bases between them. This CDR3 reads CATSRDQGGYEQYF. The CDR3 coding sequence is TGTGCCACCAGCAGAGATCAGGGAGGCTACGAGCAGTACTTC.

The chain has TRBV5-1 and TRBJ2-2; TRBD1 aligns across 7 bases. The CDR3 loop spans 14 amino acids. In germline, CDR1 is SGHRS, CDR2 YFSETQ. V trimming: 4 bases; J trimming: 4 bases; junction bases outside the gene matches: 4. The DNA for the CDR3 is TGCGCCAGCAGCCCACAGGGGTCCACCGGGGAGCTGTTTTTT. Translating gives CASSPQGSTGELFF.

The CDR3 sequence is CASSIFGGGLGGLNTEAFF. CDR3 nucleotides: TGTGCCAGTAGTATTTTCGGCGGGGGTTTAGGGGGCCTGAACACTGAAGCTTTCTTT. This chain joins TRBV19 and TRBJ1-1; 7 bases are a match to TRBD1. Germline values: CDR1 LNHDA, CDR2 SQIVND (reference sequence). The ends lost 3 bases at V and 0 bases at J; junction bases unmatched: 16. CDR3 length: 19 amino acids. The full variable domain, its missing parts supplied by reference TRBV19 and TRBJ1-1, is DGGITQSPKYLFRKEGQNVTLSCEQNLNHDAMYWYRQDPGQGLRLIYYSQIVNDFQKGDIAEGYSVSREKKESFPLTVTSAQKNPTAFYLCASSIFGGGLGGLNTEAFFGQGTRLTVV.

The V gene is TRBV28, the J gene TRBJ2-6; no clear D. The CDR3 consists of 16 residues. Germline V gene lookup returns CDR1 MDHEN and CDR2 SYDVKM. Trimming cost V 6 bases and J 0 bases, with 12 bases left between them. DNA for the CDR3: TGTGCCAGCAGCCCGCCCCAGGTCTCTGGGGCCAACGTCCTGACTTTC. Its translation is CASSPPQVSGANVLTF.

The chain carries TRBV5-4 and TRBJ1-2, with D possibly TRBD1 on 6 matching bases. There are 16 residues in the CDR3. The V end was cut by 2 bases, the J end by 0 bases, with 14 bases between. Germline V CDR1 and CDR2: SGHNT, YYREEE (reference sequence). In DNA form, the CDR3 reads TGTGCCAGCAGCTTTGGCACCAGGGGAGCTAACTATGGCTACACCTTC. Protein: CASSFGTRGANYGYTF.

The rearrangement links TRBV5-4 to TRBJ2-3; 8 positions agree with TRBD2. V was clipped by 4 bases and J by 0 bases; unmatched bases: 4. This CDR3 is built from 15 residues. The germline V gene has CDR1 SGHNT and CDR2 YYREEE (reference sequence). CDR3 nucleotide sequence: TGTGCCAGCAGCCTAGCGGGCCGAAGCACAGATACGCAGTATTTT. Its protein is CASSLAGRSTDTQYF.

V gene TRBV5-4 combines with J gene TRBJ2-5; D remains ambiguous. The J call may not be correct, given that the DNA end is closer to TRBJ2-7. This CDR3 spans 13 amino acids. In germline, CDR1 is SGHNT, CDR2 YYREEE (reference sequence). The CDR3 DNA follows: TGTGCCAGCAGCCCCGGAGCGAGCTACGAGCAGTACTTC. This codes for CASSPGASYEQYF.

The chain carries TRBV19 and TRBJ1-1; no clear D gene. Per germline, CDR1 LNHDA and CDR2 SQIVND (reference sequence). With 2 bases removed from V and 4 bases from J, the gap between germline ends came to 11 bases. This CDR3 is built from 14 residues. The CDR3 DNA follows: TGTGCCAGTAGTATATGGGTCCCCATCACTGAAGCTTTCTTT. Protein sequence: CASSIWVPITEAFF.